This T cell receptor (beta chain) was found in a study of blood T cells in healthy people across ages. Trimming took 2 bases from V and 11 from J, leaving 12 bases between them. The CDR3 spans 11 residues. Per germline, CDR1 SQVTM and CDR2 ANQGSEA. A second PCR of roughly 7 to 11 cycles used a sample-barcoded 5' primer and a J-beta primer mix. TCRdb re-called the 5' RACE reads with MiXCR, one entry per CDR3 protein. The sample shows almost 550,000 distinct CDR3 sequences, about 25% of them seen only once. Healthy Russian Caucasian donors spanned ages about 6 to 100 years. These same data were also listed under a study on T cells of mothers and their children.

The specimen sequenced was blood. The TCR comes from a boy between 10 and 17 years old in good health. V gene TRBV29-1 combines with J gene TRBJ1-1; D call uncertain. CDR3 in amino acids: CSVERRIEAFF. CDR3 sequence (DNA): TGCAGCGTTGAAAGAAGGATAGAGGCTTTCTTT.